The source of this T cell receptor beta chain is a study of T cells in Graves' hyperthyroidism and ophthalmopathy. Findings and limits, study-wide: The model anticipated ophthalmopathy a median about six months pre-onset.

Amplified TCR beta CDR3 regions came from RNA transcripts. HTBI primers were the set used in a first-round RT-PCR of the TCR CDR3. One entry per CDR3 protein results from TCRdb running MiXCR on the multiplex PCR reads. Of over 450,000 distinct CDR3 sequences listed, more than 15% are singletons. Of note for this clonotype: Its antigen is not identified.

In the ophthalmopathy cohort, Clinical Activity Score was at least 3, NOSPECS grade at least 4, and duration under 3 months. Diagnostic decisions used clinical symptoms, serum thyroxine and TRAb, thyroid ultrasound and orbital computed tomography. V lost 7 bases and J lost 3; bases outside the gene matches: 6. This CDR3 contains 12 residues. Germline CDR1 and CDR2: DFQATT and SNEGSKA (reference sequence). J is TRBJ2-7 and V is TRBV20-1, with 7 bases that match TRBD2. The sample comprised blood. This TCR came from a woman aged 18-29 years with Graves' ophthalmopathy. CDR3 sequence (DNA): TGCAGTGGGTATGGCGGGGGCTACGAGCAGTACTTC. Amino acid sequence: CSGYGGGYEQYF.